This TCR beta chain was identified in a study of glioma-infiltrating T cells. The CDR3 extends over 13 amino acids. Germline CDR1 and CDR2: LNHDA and SQIVND (reference sequence). V was shortened by 5 bases and J by 2 bases, with 10 bases between the two germline ends. Study results and caveats: Above-expected tissue-blood divergence occurred in all gliomas, most in low-grade ones.

The iRepertoire nested amplicon-rescue multiplex PCR amplified TCR alpha and beta CDR3s from RNA. One-step reverse transcription and amplification started from roughly 100-400 ng of tissue mRNA or PBMC total RNA. TCRdb independently ran MiXCR on the multiplex PCR reads; one entry per CDR3 protein. The data show more than 110,000 distinct CDR3 sequences, with about 39% seen just once and 20% held by the top ten. In the case of this clonotype: Antigen: not known.

This sequence joins TRBV19 and TRBJ2-7; D not resolved. This receptor was identified in a human donor with low-grade glioma or glioblastoma, undergoing nonglioma brain surgery, or in good health (not recorded which). Sequenced sample: glioma tissue, nonneoplastic brain tissue, or PBMCs (not recorded which). The CDR3 region is CASSHQVTYEQYF. The CDR3 DNA reads TGTGCCAGTAGTCACCAGGTTACCTACGAGCAGTACTTC.